A selection of T cell receptor beta chains follows, all from one sample in a study of blood T cells in healthy people across ages. TCRdb analysed the 5' RACE reads with MiXCR anew, one entry per CDR3 protein. The sample holds 1.5 million to 2 million distinct CDR3 sequences, approximately 28% seen once. Sequencing was done on a sample of blood. Receptors were obtained from a woman aged 30 to 39 in good health. Each CDR3 is given with its conserved first and last residue. The order of the fields is D gene, J gene, clone size, V gene, CDR3 protein, CDR3 DNA. A D gene is named only where the DNA matches it firmly. Size tells how often a clone was seen (once, few, many) or the class of an expanded clone, and some rows leave it out.

d_call: NA
j_call: TRBJ2-5
clone_size: NA
v_call: TRBV4-1
cdr3_aa: CASSRTRDQLGTQYF
cdr3_nt: TGCGCCAGCAGCCGGACTCGGGATCAGTTGGGGACCCAGTACTTC

d_call: TRBD1
j_call: TRBJ2-1
clone_size: few
v_call: TRBV6-6
cdr3_aa: CVSSRTGTYNEQFF
cdr3_nt: TGTGTCAGCAGTAGGACAGGGACGTACAATGAGCAGTTCTTC

d_call: NA
j_call: TRBJ2-3
clone_size: NA
v_call: TRBV12-3/TRBV12-4
cdr3_aa: CASSRLGTDTQYF
cdr3_nt: TGTGCCAGCAGTCGACTCGGCACAGATACGCAGTATTTT

d_call: NA
j_call: TRBJ1-1
clone_size: few
v_call: TRBV2
cdr3_aa: CASSEGGHLNTEAFF
cdr3_nt: TGTGCCAGCAGTGAGGGGGGACACTTGAACACTGAAGCTTTCTTT

d_call: TRBD1
j_call: TRBJ2-5
clone_size: few
v_call: TRBV20-1
cdr3_aa: CSAIDRGLGETQYF
cdr3_nt: TGCAGTGCTATCGACAGGGGGCTGGGAGAGACCCAGTACTTC

d_call: NA
j_call: TRBJ2-3
clone_size: NA
v_call: TRBV15
cdr3_aa: CATSPPTADTQYF
cdr3_nt: TGTGCCACCAGCCCCCCCACGGCGGATACGCAGTATTTT

d_call: NA
j_call: TRBJ2-7
clone_size: NA
v_call: TRBV29-1
cdr3_aa: CSAGATRGVEEQYF
cdr3_nt: TGCAGCGCAGGAGCCACGAGGGGAGTCGAGGAGCAGTACTTC

d_call: TRBD1
j_call: TRBJ2-7
clone_size: many
v_call: TRBV10-3
cdr3_aa: CAIAQGDYEQYF
cdr3_nt: TGTGCAATCGCACAGGGGGACTACGAGCAGTACTTC

d_call: NA
j_call: TRBJ2-3
clone_size: NA
v_call: TRBV3-1
cdr3_aa: CASTPPGHTDTQYF
cdr3_nt: TGTGCCAGCACGCCACCAGGACACACAGATACGCAGTATTTT

d_call: NA
j_call: TRBJ1-2
clone_size: few
v_call: TRBV5-5
cdr3_aa: CASIADTYGYTF
cdr3_nt: TGTGCCAGCATCGCCGACACCTATGGCTACACCTTC

d_call: TRBD1
j_call: TRBJ1-4
clone_size: few
v_call: TRBV24-1
cdr3_aa: CATSARDRSEKLFF
cdr3_nt: TGTGCCACCAGTGCCCGGGACAGATCTGAAAAACTGTTTTTT

d_call: NA
j_call: TRBJ1-6
clone_size: NA
v_call: TRBV28
cdr3_aa: CASSSTQGSYNSPLHF
cdr3_nt: TGTGCCAGCAGTTCGACACAGGGCTCCTATAATTCACCCCTCCACTTT

d_call: NA
j_call: TRBJ1-1
clone_size: NA
v_call: TRBV7-9
cdr3_aa: CASSPQTGDHTEAFF
cdr3_nt: TGTGCCAGCAGCCCACAGACAGGAGACCATACTGAAGCTTTCTTT

d_call: TRBD1
j_call: TRBJ2-1
clone_size: NA
v_call: TRBV20-1
cdr3_aa: CSAPTLTGGNEQFF
cdr3_nt: TGCAGTGCTCCAACCTTGACAGGGGGCAATGAGCAGTTCTTC

d_call: TRBD1
j_call: TRBJ2-3
clone_size: NA
v_call: TRBV10-3
cdr3_aa: CAISAKDRERSSTDTQYF
cdr3_nt: TGTGCCATCAGTGCTAAGGACAGGGAGAGATCTAGCACAGATACGCAGTATTTT

d_call: TRBD1
j_call: TRBJ2-7
clone_size: NA
v_call: TRBV9
cdr3_aa: CASSVEATGVDEQYF
cdr3_nt: TGTGCCAGCAGCGTAGAGGCCACAGGGGTGGACGAGCAGTACTTC

d_call: TRBD1
j_call: TRBJ1-6
clone_size: NA
v_call: TRBV7-6
cdr3_aa: CASSSGTGRLSPLHF
cdr3_nt: TGTGCCAGCAGCTCGGGGACAGGGCGGCTTTCACCCCTCCACTTT

d_call: NA
j_call: TRBJ2-6
clone_size: NA
v_call: TRBV5-1
cdr3_aa: CASRFVGSGANVLTF
cdr3_nt: TGCGCCAGCAGATTCGTGGGGTCAGGGGCCAACGTCCTGACTTTC

d_call: TRBD2
j_call: TRBJ2-3
clone_size: many
v_call: TRBV20-1
cdr3_aa: CSAIRTSSDTQYF
cdr3_nt: TGCAGTGCTATAAGGACTAGCTCAGATACGCAGTATTTT

d_call: NA
j_call: TRBJ2-3
clone_size: NA
v_call: TRBV6-1
cdr3_aa: CASSMQGQGTDTQYF
cdr3_nt: TGTGCCAGCAGTATGCAGGGGCAGGGCACAGATACGCAGTATTTT

d_call: TRBD1
j_call: TRBJ1-6
clone_size: NA
v_call: TRBV6-6
cdr3_aa: CASRPTGGVSPLHF
cdr3_nt: TGTGCCAGCAGACCCACAGGGGGGGTTTCACCCCTCCACTTT

d_call: TRBD1
j_call: TRBJ1-5
clone_size: few
v_call: TRBV6-5
cdr3_aa: CASSRSGDRGNQPQHF
cdr3_nt: TGTGCCAGCAGTCGATCGGGGGACAGGGGAAATCAGCCCCAGCATTTT

d_call: NA
j_call: TRBJ1-1
clone_size: NA
v_call: TRBV3-1
cdr3_aa: CASSQGPTTYEAFF
cdr3_nt: TGTGCCAGCAGCCAAGGACCAACTACTTATGAAGCTTTCTTT

d_call: TRBD2
j_call: TRBJ2-3
clone_size: few
v_call: TRBV4-3
cdr3_aa: CASSQDLAGAGDTQYF
cdr3_nt: TGCGCCAGCAGCCAAGACCTAGCGGGAGCTGGGGATACGCAGTATTTT

d_call: NA
j_call: TRBJ2-2
clone_size: few
v_call: TRBV12-3/TRBV12-4
cdr3_aa: CASSRHSDNTGELFF
cdr3_nt: TGTGCCAGCAGTCGTCATAGCGACAACACCGGGGAGCTGTTTTTT

d_call: TRBD1
j_call: TRBJ2-6
clone_size: few
v_call: TRBV12-3/TRBV12-4
cdr3_aa: CASIGDRWGANVLTF
cdr3_nt: TGTGCCAGCATTGGGGACAGATGGGGGGCCAACGTCCTGACTTTC

d_call: NA
j_call: TRBJ2-1
clone_size: NA
v_call: TRBV12-3/TRBV12-4
cdr3_aa: CASSPWVNEQFF
cdr3_nt: TGTGCCAGCAGTCCTTGGGTCAATGAGCAGTTCTTC

d_call: TRBD2
j_call: TRBJ2-1
clone_size: few
v_call: TRBV5-1
cdr3_aa: CASSVGGRPTYNEQFF
cdr3_nt: TGCGCCAGCAGCGTAGGCGGGAGGCCAACCTACAATGAGCAGTTCTTC

d_call: NA
j_call: TRBJ2-2
clone_size: NA
v_call: TRBV12-3/TRBV12-4
cdr3_aa: CASTVGGGELFF
cdr3_nt: TGTGCCAGCACCGTAGGGGGCGGGGAGCTGTTTTTT

d_call: NA
j_call: TRBJ1-1
clone_size: few
v_call: TRBV7-9
cdr3_aa: CASSLVPRTEAFF
cdr3_nt: TGTGCCAGCAGCTTAGTCCCCAGAACTGAAGCTTTCTTT

d_call: NA
j_call: TRBJ2-1
clone_size: few
v_call: TRBV9
cdr3_aa: CASSAGGSLYNEQFF
cdr3_nt: TGTGCCAGCAGCGCGGGGGGCAGTCTCTACAATGAGCAGTTCTTC

d_call: NA
j_call: TRBJ2-1
clone_size: many
v_call: TRBV5-1
cdr3_aa: CASSPRGENNEQFF
cdr3_nt: TGCGCCAGCAGCCCCCGGGGAGAGAACAATGAGCAGTTCTTC